This TCR beta chain was captured by sequencing in a study of T-cell memory formation after mild COVID-19. About the study: TCR clusters were mostly donor specific.

V was cut by 4 bases and J by 7 bases, with 14 bases left in between. Germline CDR1 reads SGHRS; CDR2 reads YFSETQ. The length of the CDR3 is 14 residues. 5'RACE primed from the constant segment yielded TCR alpha and TCR beta cDNA libraries bearing sample barcodes and UMIs. TCRdb passed the 5' RACE reads through MiXCR, listing each CDR3 protein once. Altogether some 200,000 distinct CDR3 sequences are present, about 22% being singletons, with the ten largest covering roughly 24%. Study results and caveats: Pre-infection memory contained some responding clones, which suggested that cross-reactive memory had joined. There was a balanced CD4/CD8 profile in clones contracting day 15 to 85, and later expanders leaned CD4+.

This clonotype was seen only a few times. Its target is not known. V gene TRBV5-1 combines with J gene TRBJ2-2; perhaps TRBD1 as D (5 bases). The sequence was collected from an adult woman who had mild COVID-19 (a few samples of this study predate the infection). Cell type and time point are not known. The sequenced sample consisted of PBMCs or a T cell subset sorted from them (not recorded which). The CDR3 spells CASSGGASSGELFF. The CDR3 nucleotides read TGCGCCAGCAGCGGTGGGGCGTCGAGCGGGGAGCTGTTTTTT. Based on the CDR3 plus reference TRBV5-1 and TRBJ2-2, the full variable domain is KAGVTQTPRYLIKTRGQQVTLSCSPISGHRSVSWYQQTPGQGLQFLFEYFSETQRNKGNFPGRFSGRQFSNSRSEMNVSTLELGDSALYLCASSGGASSGELFFGEGSRLTVL.